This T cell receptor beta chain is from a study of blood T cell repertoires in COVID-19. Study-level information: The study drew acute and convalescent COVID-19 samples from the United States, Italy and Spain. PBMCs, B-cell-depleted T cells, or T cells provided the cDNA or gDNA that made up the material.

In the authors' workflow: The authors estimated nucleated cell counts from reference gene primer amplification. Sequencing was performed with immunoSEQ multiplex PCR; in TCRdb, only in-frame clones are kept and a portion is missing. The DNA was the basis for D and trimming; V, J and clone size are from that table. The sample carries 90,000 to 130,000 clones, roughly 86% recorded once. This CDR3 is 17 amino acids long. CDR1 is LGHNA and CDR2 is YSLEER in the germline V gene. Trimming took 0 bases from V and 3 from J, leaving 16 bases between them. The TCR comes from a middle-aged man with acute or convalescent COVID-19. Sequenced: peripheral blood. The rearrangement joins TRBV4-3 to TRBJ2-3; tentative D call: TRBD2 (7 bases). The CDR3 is CASSQDQGGATTDTQYF. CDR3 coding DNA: TGCGCCAGCAGCCAAGATCAAGGGGGGGCTACTACAGATACGCAGTATTTT.